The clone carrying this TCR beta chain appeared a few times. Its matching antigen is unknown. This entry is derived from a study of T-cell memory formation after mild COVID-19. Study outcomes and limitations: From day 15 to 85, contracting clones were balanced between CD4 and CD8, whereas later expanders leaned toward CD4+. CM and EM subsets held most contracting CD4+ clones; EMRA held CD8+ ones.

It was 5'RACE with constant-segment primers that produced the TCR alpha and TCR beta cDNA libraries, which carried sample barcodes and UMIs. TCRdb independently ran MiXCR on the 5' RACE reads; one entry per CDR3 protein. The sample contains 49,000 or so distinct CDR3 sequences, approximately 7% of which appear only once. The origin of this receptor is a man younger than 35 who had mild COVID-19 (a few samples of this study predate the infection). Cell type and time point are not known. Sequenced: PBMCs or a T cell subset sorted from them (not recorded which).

CDR3 in DNA: TGTGCCAGCAGTGCGTCCGGGACAACGTACTACGAGCAGTACGTC. Its translation is CASSASGTTYYEQYV. The chain employs TRBV28 and TRBJ2-7, with D tentatively TRBD1 (6 bases). Germline V lookup: CDR1 MDHEN, CDR2 SYDVKM. With 5 bases removed from V and 3 bases from J, the gap between germline ends came to 17 bases. This CDR3 has 15 residues.